This is a list of T cell receptor beta chains from one sample in a study of blood T cell repertoires in COVID-19. The protocol was immunoSEQ multiplex PCR, while the TCRdb copy is restricted to in-frame clones and leaves out a portion. The table lists 80,000 or so clones, about four fifths of them singletons. The sample comprised peripheral blood. These receptors were obtained from a man in his sixties with acute or convalescent COVID-19. The CDR3 runs from the conserved cysteine through the conserved F or W. Each record gives: D gene, V gene, J gene, clone size, CDR3 length, CDR3 DNA, CDR3 protein. D genes are given only for firm matches. Clone size is given for some rows only: seen once, a few or many times, or a class if the clone is expanded.

-	TRBV24-1	TRBJ2-6	-	15	TGTGCCACCAGTGATTACAGGGCCGGGGCCAACGTCCTGACTTTC	CATSDYRAGANVLTF
TRBD1	TRBV4-3	TRBJ1-2	-	13	TGCGCCAGCAGCCGGACAGGGGAAGGCGGCTACACCTTC	CASSRTGEGGYTF
TRBD2	TRBV5-1	TRBJ2-1	-	14	TGCGCCAGCAGCTTGGCGGGAGGGCTGTATGAGCAGTTCTTC	CASSLAGGLYEQFF
-	TRBV18	TRBJ1-2	-	15	TGTGCCAGCTCACCAATGCGGTCGGGAGGCTATGGCTACACCTTC	CASSPMRSGGYGYTF
TRBD1	TRBV19	TRBJ1-2	-	13	TGTGCCAGTAGAATGACAGGGGGCACGGGCTACACCTTC	CASRMTGGTGYTF
TRBD2	TRBV4-2	TRBJ2-7	-	14	TGTGCCAGCAGCCCCGGACTAGTTCCCTACGAGCAGTACTTC	CASSPGLVPYEQYF
TRBD2	TRBV7-8	TRBJ2-2	-	17	TGTGCCAGCAGCCCCTTTTGGAGCGGGAGTCTCACCGGGGAGCTGTTTTTT	CASSPFWSGSLTGELFF
-	TRBV7-9	TRBJ1-3	-	15	TGTGCCAGCAGCCCGGGACAAAATTCTGGAAACACCATATATTTT	CASSPGQNSGNTIYF
TRBD1	TRBV4-2	TRBJ1-5	-	12	TGTGCCAGCAACACAGGGGATCAGCCCCAGCATTTT	CASNTGDQPQHF
-	TRBV5-1	TRBJ1-1	-	15	TGCGCCCGCGGGCCAAGGCTGCCCAAGGGGGGGGGAGCTTTCTTT	CARGPRLPKGGGAFF
TRBD1	TRBV9	TRBJ1-1	-	15	TGTGCCAGCAGCCCGGGACAGGGGTGGTACACTGAAGCTTTCTTT	CASSPGQGWYTEAFF
-	TRBV6-5	TRBJ1-5	-	13	TGTGCCAGCAGGGCGGACAGCTCCCAGCCCCAGCATTTT	CASRADSSQPQHF
-	TRBV5-4	TRBJ2-3	-	14	TGTGCCAGCAGCCCCGGACTTCACACAGATACGCAGTATTTT	CASSPGLHTDTQYF
TRBD1	TRBV5-4	TRBJ1-4	once	17	TGTGCCAGCAGCTTGGGGGGAGGAGACAGGGGAGGAGAAAAACTGTTTTTT	CASSLGGGDRGGEKLFF
TRBD1	TRBV19	TRBJ1-1	-	14	TGTGCCAGTAGTGTACAGGGGGCCGAGCTGGTAGCTTTCTTT	CASSVQGAELVAFF
TRBD1	TRBV5-5	TRBJ1-5	-	15	TGTGCCAGCAGCTTGGTGGGGACAGTCAATCAGCCCCAGCATTTT	CASSLVGTVNQPQHF
-	TRBV3-1/TRBV3-2	TRBJ1-1	-	13	TGTGCCAGCAGCCAAGATACAGGAGTCAAAGCTTTCTTT	CASSQDTGVKAFF
-	TRBV6-1	TRBJ2-5	-	14	TGTGCCAGCAGTGAAGGCCAGTCACAAGAGACCCAGTACTTC	CASSEGQSQETQYF
-	TRBV4-1	TRBJ2-6	once	16	TGCGCCAGCAGCCAAGATCCGGGAACCGGGGCCAACGTCCTGACTTTC	CASSQDPGTGANVLTF
-	TRBV4-3	TRBJ2-1	-	14	TGCGCCAGCAGCCAAGAACTCTCCTACAATGAGCAGTTCTTC	CASSQELSYNEQFF
-	TRBV19	TRBJ1-1	-	15	TGTGCCAGTAGTATAGTAGGGGGTACTGGCACTGAAGCTTTCTTT	CASSIVGGTGTEAFF
-	TRBV24-1	TRBJ2-1	-	13	TGTGCCACCTCCGACTCTGGAAGACGAGAGCAGTTCTTC	CATSDSGRREQFF
-	TRBV18	TRBJ1-2	-	15	TGTGCCAGCTCACCACCACAGGGTCGCGACTATGGCTACACCTTC	CASSPPQGRDYGYTF
-	TRBV4-1	TRBJ1-5	-	16	TGCGCCAGCAGCCTACAGGGTGGGGATGGGAATCAGCCCCAGCATTTT	CASSLQGGDGNQPQHF
-	TRBV19	TRBJ1-2	-	12	TGTGCCAGTAGACAGGCCCCTAGAGGCTACACCTTC	CASRQAPRGYTF